A single sample is the source of the 21 T cell receptor beta chains below, sequenced in a study of T cells after yellow fever vaccination. TCRdb ran MiXCR on the 5' RACE reads and lists one entry per CDR3 protein. The sample lists hundreds of thousands of distinct CDR3 sequences, over 9% seen once, with 15% in the top ten. The source material was PBMCs, sampled on the day of the yellow fever booster vaccination. The source is a man aged 25-40 years who received the YFV17D yellow fever vaccine.

The chain recombines TRBV11-2 with TRBJ2-2, with D maybe TRBD2 (5 bases). The V gene's germline CDR1 is SGHAT and CDR2 FQNNGV. The CDR3 consists of 14 residues. Trimming removed 5 bases at V and 8 bases at J, with 15 bases between. The CDR3 sequence: CASSRGFGGGELFF. The DNA for the CDR3 is TGTGCCAGCAGCCGAGGGTTCGGTGGGGGGGAGCTGTTTTTT.

This clonotype was observed a few times. The chain has TRBV7-2 and TRBJ1-1; the match to TRBD1 covers 10 bases. V shed 5 bases, J shed 4 bases, and the junction held 13 bases outside the gene matches. Germline lookup yields CDR1 SGHTA and CDR2 FQGNSA. CDR3 length: 17 residues. The CDR3 sequence: CASSPPGTGAWGTEAFF. In nucleotides, the CDR3 is TGTGCCAGCAGCCCTCCCGGGACAGGGGCATGGGGCACTGAAGCTTTCTTT.

The rearrangement joins TRBV24-1 to TRBJ2-3; the match to TRBD1 covers 8 bases. This CDR3 is built from 16 residues. Trimming cost V 4 bases and J 4 bases; bases outside gene matches: 9. The germline V gene encodes CDR1 KGHDR and CDR2 SFDVKD. CDR3 DNA sequence: TGTGCCACCAGTGACCCCGGGACAGGCAATTCAGATACGCAGTATTTT. This translates into CATSDPGTGNSDTQYF.

CDR3 sequence: CASSAQAGVSYNEQFF. The CDR3 region has the DNA TGTGCCAGCAGCGCCCAAGCGGGAGTCTCCTACAATGAGCAGTTCTTC. The rearrangement uses TRBV7-3 and TRBJ2-1, with 8 bases fitting TRBD2. Germline trimming cut 5 bases from V and 0 bases from J; bases unmatched to any gene: 6. The V gene's germline CDR1 is SGHTA and CDR2 FQGTGA. The CDR3 loop spans 16 amino acids.

This clonotype showed up just a few times. This rearrangement joins TRBV5-1 to TRBJ1-6, with 7 bases matching TRBD1. This CDR3 is 16 amino acids long. Germline CDR1 SGHRS, CDR2 YFSETQ. Trimming at V came to 5 bases and at J to 7 bases, leaving 12 bases not matched to a gene. The CDR3 sequence is CASSIGAGTANSPLHF. DNA for the CDR3: TGCGCCAGCAGTATTGGAGCTGGGACAGCAAATTCACCCCTCCACTTT.

This clonotype was observed a few times. The chain recombines TRBV15 with TRBJ2-1, with D possibly being TRBD1 (6 bases). The germline gives CDR1 LNHNV, CDR2 YYDKDF (reference sequence). This CDR3 spans 16 amino acids. Trimming took off 1 base at V and 4 bases at J, with 14 bases between the two ends. The CDR3 region is CATSRGGHQGYNEQFF. The CDR3 DNA sequence: TGTGCCACCAGCAGAGGGGGGCACCAGGGATACAATGAGCAGTTCTTC.

The rearrangement links TRBV18 to TRBJ2-6, with 7 bases lining up with TRBD2. This CDR3 contains 19 residues. J lost 0 bases, V lost 1 base, and 9 bases had no gene match. The germline CDR1 and CDR2 sequences are KGHSH and LQKENI. CDR3 sequence: CASSPRLSGESSGANVLTF. The CDR3, as DNA: TGTGCCAGCTCACCACGTTTGAGCGGGGAGAGCTCTGGGGCCAACGTCCTGACTTTC.

The table lists this clonotype with a few counts. The chain links TRBV18 to TRBJ2-4; possible D gene TRBD1, 5 bases. V lost 8 bases and J lost 0, with 14 bases in between. The CDR3 contains 15 residues. The V gene's germline CDR1 is KGHSH and CDR2 LQKENI. The CDR3 DNA reads TGTGCCAGCGCAACAGGCGAAATAGCCAAAAACATTCAGTACTTC. Translating gives CASATGEIAKNIQYF.

V is TRBV4-3 and J is TRBJ2-7, with 7 bases matching TRBD1. The CDR3 is made up of 15 amino acids. The J segment lost 4 bases and the V segment lost 1 base, leaving 7 bases of the junction unmatched. The germline CDR1 and CDR2 sequences are LGHNA and YSLEER. CDR3 sequence: CASSQGKGGWYEQYF. The CDR3 DNA is TGCGCCAGCAGCCAAGGAAAAGGGGGCTGGTACGAGCAGTACTTC.

This clonotype was counted a few times. The V gene is TRBV20-1, the J gene TRBJ2-7, with a possible D match to TRBD2 (5 bases). CDR3 length equals 13 residues. Germline V gene data show CDR1 as DFQATT and CDR2 as SNEGSKA (reference sequence). V was trimmed by 3 bases and J by 2 bases, leaving 11 bases between them. The CDR3 spells CSASAAEAYEQYF. The CDR3 nucleotides read TGCAGTGCTAGCGCAGCGGAGGCCTACGAGCAGTACTTC.

The V and J genes are TRBV5-1 and TRBJ2-3, with TRBD1 as a possible D gene (5 bases). The CDR3 loop spans 16 amino acids. Germline V gene data show CDR1 as SGHRS and CDR2 as YFSETQ. The V and J ends lost 1 base and 3 bases respectively, with 15 bases between them. The CDR3 protein is CASSLPRRASTDTQYF. CDR3 DNA: TGCGCCAGCAGCTTGCCCCGCAGGGCGAGTACAGATACGCAGTATTTT. The whole variable domain, filled in from reference TRBV5-1 and TRBJ2-3, reads KAGVTQTPRYLIKTRGQQVTLSCSPISGHRSVSWYQQTPGQGLQFLFEYFSETQRNKGNFPGRFSGRQFSNSRSEMNVSTLELGDSALYLCASSLPRRASTDTQYFGPGTRLTVL.

There are a few counts of this clonotype. The chain's CDR3 is CASRLVAGELFF. CDR3 sequence (DNA): TGTGCCAGTAGATTAGTGGCCGGGGAGCTGTTTTTT. The genes are TRBV19 and TRBJ2-2; D uncertain. The CDR3 length is 12 residues. The germline V gene has CDR1 LNHDA and CDR2 SQIVND (reference sequence). V gave up 6 bases and J gave up 6 bases, with 8 bases separating them. The full variable domain, with the rest looked up from reference TRBV19 and TRBJ2-2, is DGGITQSPKYLFRKEGQNVTLSCEQNLNHDAMYWYRQDPGQGLRLIYYSQIVNDFQKGDIAEGYSVSREKKESFPLTVTSAQKNPTAFYLCASRLVAGELFFGEGSRLTVL.

This clonotype was counted between two and nine times. This rearrangement joins TRBV6-5 to TRBJ2-5, with 7 nucleotides matching TRBD2. J lost 5 bases, V lost 7 bases, and 22 bases had no gene match. This CDR3 is built from 18 residues. Germline-derived CDR1 and CDR2 are MNHEY and SVGAGI. The DNA for the CDR3 is TGTGCCAGCACCCCCGGACGGGGGTTAAAAGCGGGGTGGGAGACCCAGTACTTC. Its translation is CASTPGRGLKAGWETQYF.

As DNA, the CDR3 is TGTGCCAGCAGCTTAGTAGTGCACAGGGACGAGCAGTACTTC. As protein: CASSLVVHRDEQYF. The J gene is TRBJ2-7, the V gene TRBV7-2, with TRBD1 as a possible D gene (6 bases). The CDR3 contains 14 residues. Germline assignment: CDR1 SGHTA and CDR2 FQGNSA. The V gene lost 1 base and the J gene lost 5 bases, with 12 bases spanning the gap. Based on the CDR3 plus reference TRBV7-2 and TRBJ2-7, the full variable domain is GAGVSQSPSNKVTEKGKDVELRCDPISGHTALYWYRQSLGQGLEFLIYFQGNSAPDKSGLPSDRFSAERTGGSVSTLTIQRTQQEDSAVYLCASSLVVHRDEQYFGPGTRLTVT.

This clonotype was observed a few times. V gene TRBV7-2 combines with J gene TRBJ2-5; D not resolved. The CDR3 length is 14 residues. Per germline, CDR1 SGHTA and CDR2 FQGNSA. V was pared by 4 bases and J by 1 base, with 10 bases between. CDR3 sequence (DNA): TGTGCCAGCAGCTATATTCTCTCCCAAGAGACCCAGTACTTC. This translates into CASSYILSQETQYF. The full variable domain, with the rest looked up from reference TRBV7-2 and TRBJ2-5, is GAGVSQSPSNKVTEKGKDVELRCDPISGHTALYWYRQSLGQGLEFLIYFQGNSAPDKSGLPSDRFSAERTGGSVSTLTIQRTQQEDSAVYLCASSYILSQETQYFGPGTRLLVL.

This clonotype was detected only a few times. The chain recombines TRBV4-3 with TRBJ2-1, with TRBD2 as a possible D gene (5 bases). The ends were cut back, 1 base at V and 2 bases at J, with 9 bases in the middle. The length of the CDR3 is 15 residues. CDR1 and CDR2 from the germline V gene are LGHNA and YSLEER. The CDR3 nucleotides read TGCGCCAGCAGCCAAGTTGAGGGTACCTACAATGAGCAGTTCTTC. Translated, it gives CASSQVEGTYNEQFF.

There are a few counts of this clonotype. The rearrangement links TRBV6-2 or TRBV6-3 to TRBJ2-7; 10 nucleotides align to TRBD2. Germline V gene lookup returns CDR1 MNHEY and CDR2 SVGEGT. V shed 5 bases, J shed 2 bases, and the junction held 9 bases outside the gene matches. The CDR3 consists of 16 residues. The CDR3 loop reads CASSPGLAPFPYEQYF. The CDR3, as DNA: TGTGCCAGCAGTCCGGGACTAGCGCCCTTCCCCTACGAGCAGTACTTC.

This clonotype was counted many times. The rearrangement joins TRBV3-1 to TRBJ1-4; D is ambiguous. Trimming pared 0 bases from V and 8 bases from J, leaving 13 bases between. The CDR3 runs 15 residues. Germline CDR1 reads LGHDT; CDR2 reads YNNKEL (reference sequence). The CDR3 spells CASSQEYQLGEKLFF. DNA of the CDR3: TGTGCCAGCAGCCAAGAGTACCAACTAGGGGAAAAACTGTTTTTT.

This chain uses TRBV3-1 with TRBJ1-1; D is uncertain. This CDR3 has 14 amino acids. The germline V gene has CDR1 LGHDT and CDR2 YNNKEL (reference sequence). V was trimmed by 1 base and J by 8 bases, leaving 14 bases between them. The CDR3 protein is CASSQAGLGSEAFF. Here the CDR3 DNA reads TGTGCCAGCAGCCAAGCTGGCTTGGGCAGCGAAGCTTTCTTT. The whole variable domain, remainder taken from reference TRBV3-1 and TRBJ1-1, is DTAVSQTPKYLVTQMGNDKSIKCEQNLGHDTMYWYKQDSKKFLKIMFSYNNKELIINETVPNRFSPKSPDKAHLNLHINSLELGDSAVYFCASSQAGLGSEAFFGQGTRLTVV.

The J gene is TRBJ2-3, the V gene TRBV23-1; the D is unclear. TRBV23-1 is marked as an open reading frame, function uncertain. The CDR3 runs to 16 residues. V lost 4 bases to trimming and J lost 0 bases, with 14 bases between them. CDR3 nucleotide sequence: TGCGCCAGCAGTCCAGACAAGTACTTCAGCACAGATACGCAGTATTTT. It translates to CASSPDKYFSTDTQYF.

The V call is TRBV30, the J call TRBJ2-7; 9 bases fit TRBD2. The trim removed 4 bases at V and 4 bases at J, leaving 11 bases unmatched. CDR3 length equals 15 residues. Per germline, CDR1 GTSNPN and CDR2 SVGIG (reference sequence). CDR3 nucleotides: TGTGCCTGGACTAGCGGGAAAGGACTACTGTACGAGCAGTACTTC. Protein sequence: CAWTSGKGLLYEQYF.